This TCR beta chain was observed in a study of blood T cell repertoires in COVID-19. Overall study context: Collection of acute and convalescent COVID-19 samples took place in the United States, Italy and Spain. PBMCs, B-cell-depleted T cells, or T cells provided the cDNA or gDNA that made up the material.

The CDR3 is made up of 12 amino acids. Germline V gene sequence: CDR1 SQVTM, CDR2 ANQGSEA. V was shortened by 7 bases and J by 2 bases, with 11 bases between the two germline ends. In the study's own analysis: The authors estimated nucleated cell counts from reference gene primer amplification. This table comes from immunoSEQ multiplex PCR, and its TCRdb copy is limited to in-frame clones, with some not included. V, J and clone size are taken as reported in that table, and D and trimming were inferred from the DNA itself. There are 450,000 or so clones in the sample; roughly 90% occur only once, and less than 0.95% lies in the top ten.

V usage is TRBV29-1 and J usage is TRBJ2-5; D remains ambiguous. The specimen sequenced was peripheral blood. The clonotype originates from a man younger than 30 with COVID-19, enrolled during active disease. The CDR3 sequence is CSARGSQETQYF. Written as DNA, the CDR3 is TGCAGCGCCCGAGGTTCACAAGAGACCCAGTACTTC.